This TCR beta chain was observed in a study of blood T cell repertoires in COVID-19. At the level of the study: Material from acute and convalescent COVID-19 was sourced from the United States, Italy and Spain. The analysed material was cDNA or gDNA that came from T cells, B-cell-depleted T cells, or PBMCs.

This clone was found once. CDR1 and CDR2 from the germline V gene are MNHEY and SVGEGT. Trimming took off 2 bases at V and 8 bases at J, with 13 bases between the two ends. CDR3 size: 14 residues. As handled by the study authors: Nucleated cell counts were estimated from reference gene primer amplification. Some clones are missing from TCRdb's copy, which holds only in-frame ones; the method was immunoSEQ multiplex PCR. That table furnishes V, J and clone size, whereas the DNA furnished D and trimming. The sample has roughly 51,000 clones, about 91% seen once; the top ten hold approximately 7.6%. This chain joins TRBV6-2 or TRBV6-3 and TRBJ2-1, with D tentatively TRBD2 (6 bases). The sample was peripheral blood. The clonotype originates from a woman in her sixties with active or convalescent COVID-19. DNA for the CDR3: TGTGCCAGCAGTTACGGTTGGGGCGGGGATGAGCAGTTCTTC. It is translated as CASSYGWGGDEQFF.